A selection of T cell receptor beta chains follows, all from one sample in a study of cytomegalovirus exposure and HLA in healthy donors. Clones were sequenced by immunoSEQ multiplex PCR, and TCRdb holds only the in-frame ones, with some missing. The table records about 120,000 clones, over 70% of them present only once. The sample comprised PBMCs. Receptor source: a woman aged 45-65 years in good health and CMV-seronegative. Each CDR3 is given with its conserved first and last residue. A D gene is named only where the DNA matches it firmly. The size of a clone is reported for some rows only, either as once, few or many, or as a class for expanded clones.

j_call v_call d_call clone_size cdr3_aa cdr3_nt
TRBJ2-1 TRBV28 - - CASSFIAEIYNEQFF TGTGCCAGCAGTTTTATAGCGGAGATCTACAATGAGCAGTTCTTC
TRBJ1-5 TRBV7-8 - - CASSFSIDGTSQPQHF TGTGCCAGCAGCTTTTCGATCGACGGTACTAGTCAGCCCCAGCATTTT
TRBJ2-2 TRBV7-2 TRBD1 - CACHQGVTGELFF TGTGCCTGCCACCAGGGGGTAACCGGGGAGCTGTTTTTT
TRBJ1-6 TRBV14 TRBD1 - CASSQEGTGVASPLHF TGTGCCAGCAGCCAAGAAGGGACAGGGGTCGCTTCACCCCTCCACTTT
TRBJ1-5 TRBV28 TRBD1 once CASRGQGYGQPQHF TGTGCCAGCAGGGGACAGGGATACGGTCAGCCCCAGCATTTT
TRBJ2-2 TRBV11-2 TRBD1 - CASSLVGTGVNTGELFF TGTGCCAGCAGCTTAGTTGGGACAGGGGTAAACACCGGGGAGCTGTTTTTT
TRBJ2-5 TRBV5-8 - - CASSLGSGTEETQYF TGTGCCAGCAGCTTGGGGTCCGGGACTGAAGAGACCCAGTACTTC
TRBJ2-1 TRBV28 TRBD2 - CASSPGLAGGYEQFF TGTGCCAGCAGTCCGGGACTAGCGGGGGGGTATGAGCAGTTCTTC
TRBJ2-2 TRBV9 TRBD2 - CASSVATGLAGEDTGELFF TGTGCCAGCAGCGTAGCTACGGGACTAGCGGGAGAGGACACCGGGGAGCTGTTTTTT
TRBJ2-6 TRBV30 TRBD1 - CAWQPGQGYSGANVLTF TGTGCCTGGCAACCGGGACAGGGCTACTCTGGGGCCAACGTCCTGACTTTC
TRBJ2-1 TRBV9 TRBD1 - CASSLDSGTGKFF TGTGCCAGCAGCTTAGATTCCGGGACAGGGAAGTTCTTC
TRBJ2-5 TRBV5-1 TRBD2 - CASSSGLAGEYQETQYF TGCGCCAGCAGCTCGGGACTAGCGGGAGAGTACCAAGAGACCCAGTACTTC
TRBJ1-1 TRBV7-8 - few CASSLGSGKNTEAFF TGTGCCAGCAGCTTAGGGTCGGGGAAGAACACTGAAGCTTTCTTT
TRBJ2-5 TRBV5-1 - - CASSTGTTVGEQYF TGCGCCAGCAGCACAGGGACTACCGTCGGGGAGCAGTACTTC
TRBJ1-1 TRBV5-8 TRBD1 few CASSLGTGKAFF TGTGCCAGCAGCTTGGGGACAGGGAAAGCTTTCTTT
TRBJ2-7 TRBV6-5 - - CASSTFATYEQYF TGTGCCAGCAGCACCTTTGCGACCTACGAGCAGTACTTC
TRBJ1-3 TRBV30 - - CAWVYSGNTIYF TGTGCCTGGGTCTATTCTGGAAACACCATATATTTT
TRBJ2-7 TRBV19 - - CASSQGTPYEQYF TGTGCCAGTAGTCAGGGGACCCCCTACGAGCAGTACTTC
TRBJ2-5 TRBV5-4 TRBD1 few CASSSQGAGRETQYF TGTGCCAGCAGCTCTCAGGGGGCAGGTCGCGAGACCCAGTACTTC
TRBJ2-2 TRBV6-1 TRBD2 - CASKREPNTGELFF TGTGCCAGCAAGCGGGAGCCGAACACCGGGGAGCTGTTTTTT
TRBJ1-1 TRBV7-2 - once CASSHLRDTEAFF TGTGCCAGCAGCCATTTGCGGGACACTGAAGCTTTCTTT
TRBJ1-2 TRBV2 - - CASSEATHSKANYGYTF TGTGCCAGCAGTGAGGCGACACATTCTAAAGCTAACTATGGCTACACCTTC
TRBJ2-1 TRBV2 - - CASTGGPYNEQFF TGTGCCAGCACAGGTGGGCCCTACAATGAGCAGTTCTTC
TRBJ1-2 TRBV11-2 TRBD1 - CASSLQGKGYTF TGTGCCAGCAGCCTACAGGGGAAAGGCTACACCTTC
TRBJ1-1 TRBV30 - few CAWTPGFYEAFF TGTGCCTGGACTCCAGGTTTCTATGAAGCTTTCTTT
TRBJ2-1 TRBV30 TRBD2 - CAWRLLADSYNEQFF TGTGCCTGGAGGCTACTAGCGGATTCCTACAATGAGCAGTTCTTC
TRBJ2-7 TRBV7-9 TRBD2 - CASSLRGAGPTSGVYEQYF TGTGCCAGCAGCTTAAGGGGAGCAGGACCGACTAGCGGAGTGTACGAGCAGTACTTC
TRBJ1-1 TRBV5-1 TRBD1 - CASRQGAWDTEAFF TGCGCCAGCAGGCAGGGGGCTTGGGACACTGAAGCTTTCTTT
TRBJ2-2 TRBV11-3 TRBD1 - CASRGTGQTGELFF TGTGCCAGCAGGGGGACAGGGCAAACCGGGGAGCTGTTTTTT
TRBJ2-6 TRBV27 - - CASSLTAGANVLTF TGTGCCAGCAGTTTGACAGCTGGGGCCAACGTCCTGACTTTC
TRBJ2-1 TRBV4-3 - - CASSQDHIRSSGSSYNEQFF TGCGCCAGCAGCCAAGATCATATCAGGAGTAGCGGCAGCTCCTACAATGAGCAGTTCTTC
TRBJ2-1 TRBV5-1 - few CASSFRTVGDEQFF TGCGCCAGCAGCTTTCGGACAGTGGGGGATGAGCAGTTCTTC
TRBJ1-2 TRBV30 TRBD1 - CAWSVLGTGSGGYTF TGTGCCTGGAGTGTGCTCGGGACAGGGTCTGGAGGCTACACCTTC
TRBJ2-7 TRBV10-3 - - CASSGVERSSYEQYF TGTGCCTCTTCGGGGGTGGAGCGGAGCTCCTACGAGCAGTACTTC
TRBJ1-5 TRBV6-5 TRBD1 - CASSGGQGFGQPQHF TGTGCCAGCAGTGGAGGACAGGGGTTCGGTCAGCCCCAGCATTTT
TRBJ2-1 TRBV29-1 - few CSVVNLVSVGEQFF TGCAGCGTTGTAAATCTAGTCTCGGTGGGTGAGCAGTTCTTC
TRBJ2-7 TRBV7-9 - - CASSSTIPYEQYF TGTGCCAGCAGCTCGACTATCCCCTACGAGCAGTACTTC
TRBJ2-7 TRBV19 TRBD2 once CASSMREEREQLNEQYF TGTGCCAGTAGTATGAGAGAAGAGCGGGAGCAATTAAACGAGCAGTACTTC
TRBJ1-1 TRBV6-5 - - CASSDGMNTEAFF TGTGCCAGCAGTGACGGGATGAACACTGAAGCTTTCTTT
TRBJ1-4 TRBV7-2 - - CASSLSRATNEKLFF TGTGCCAGCAGCTTGTCGAGGGCAACTAATGAAAAACTGTTTTTT
TRBJ1-4 TRBV28 - - CASTTGNEKLFF TGTGCCAGCACGACGGGTAATGAAAAACTGTTTTTT
TRBJ2-1 TRBV28 TRBD2 few CASRLAGVDEQFF TGTGCCAGCAGACTAGCGGGAGTAGATGAGCAGTTCTTC
TRBJ2-7 TRBV7-9 - - CSSSPGTLSSYEQYF TGTTCCAGCAGCCCGGGGACTCTCAGCTCCTACGAGCAGTACTTC
TRBJ2-7 TRBV27 TRBD1 - CASRMSVWPGTGTYEQYF TGTGCCAGCAGGATGTCCGTATGGCCCGGGACAGGGACCTACGAGCAGTACTTC
TRBJ2-1 TRBV19 - - CASSYSNEQFF TGTGCCAGTAGTTATAGTAATGAGCAGTTCTTC
TRBJ1-4 TRBV5-1 TRBD1 - CASSTTGTNEKLFF TGCGCCAGCAGCACGACAGGGACTAATGAAAAACTGTTTTTT
TRBJ2-3 TRBV5-6 TRBD2 - CASSYPGTSASTDTQYF TGTGCCAGCAGCTACCCCGGGACTAGCGCTAGCACAGATACGCAGTATTTT
TRBJ1-2 TRBV2 TRBD1 - CASSYSIVPGQGYYGYTF TGTGCCAGCAGCTACTCTATCGTTCCGGGACAGGGCTACTATGGCTACACCTTC
TRBJ1-1 TRBV30 TRBD1 - CAWGTGPNTEAFF TGTGCCTGGGGGACAGGACCTAACACTGAAGCTTTCTTT
TRBJ2-1 TRBV9 - - CASSASTGLTRNEQFF TGTGCCAGCAGCGCCAGCACAGGGTTGACGCGCAATGAGCAGTTCTTC
TRBJ1-1 TRBV28 - - CASSPRRGGWDTEAFF TGTGCCAGCAGTCCCCGCAGGGGCGGGTGGGACACTGAAGCTTTCTTT
TRBJ2-7 TRBV6-5 - - CASSFELHSYEQYF TGTGCCAGCAGTTTTGAATTACATTCTTACGAGCAGTACTTC
TRBJ2-7 TRBV6-5 TRBD2 - CASRAGTSGLEQYF TGTGCCAGCAGGGCCGGGACTAGCGGTCTAGAGCAGTACTTC
TRBJ1-5 TRBV29-1 - - CSARSRAGGTLIGQPQHF TGCAGCGCCCGTTCTAGAGCTGGGGGGACCCTTATAGGTCAGCCCCAGCATTTT
TRBJ2-3 TRBV4-2 - few CASSQGAGVSTDTQYF TGTGCCAGCAGCCAGGGGGCGGGAGTGAGCACAGATACGCAGTATTTT
TRBJ2-1 TRBV29-1 - - CSVLVLANEQFF TGCAGCGTTTTAGTACTAGCTAATGAGCAGTTCTTC
TRBJ2-1 TRBV19 - - CASSPPGFPYNEQFF TGTGCCAGTAGTCCGCCAGGGTTCCCCTACAATGAGCAGTTCTTC
TRBJ1-1 TRBV5-1 - - CASKTGQLNTEAFF TGCGCCAGCAAAACTGGACAGTTGAACACTGAAGCTTTCTTT
TRBJ1-5 TRBV19 - - CASSTPQVAQHF TGTGCCAGTAGTACCCCCCAGGTAGCCCAGCATTTT